The rows below give T cell receptor beta chains drawn from one sample of a study of patients and donors after allogeneic stem cell transplantation. TCRdb itself ran the RT-PCR reads through MiXCR, one entry per CDR3 protein. The sample includes 57,000 or so distinct CDR3 sequences, 13% of them seen just once. The sequenced material came from blood, either unsorted or a sorted T cell fraction (not recorded which). The receptors originated from a human donor who was either an allogeneic HSCT recipient or a stem cell or donor lymphocyte infusion donor (not recorded which). It is not recorded whose cells these are; they may come from a transplant donor. Both conserved end residues are part of each CDR3. Fields, in order: CDR3 length, D gene, V gene, clone size, J gene, CDR3 protein, CDR3 DNA. D genes are given only for firm matches. Clone size, where shown, is once, few, many, or a class for clones that have expanded.

CDR3 length: 15; D gene: .; V gene: TRBV7-8; clone size: .; J gene: TRBJ1-5; CDR3 protein: CASSLTRGGNQPQHF; CDR3 DNA: TGTGCCAGCAGCTTGACCCGTGGGGGAAATCAGCCCCAGCATTTT
CDR3 length: 14; D gene: .; V gene: TRBV7-6; clone size: many; J gene: TRBJ1-1; CDR3 protein: CASSLGGGIAEAFF; CDR3 DNA: TGTGCCAGCAGCTTAGGCGGGGGCATCGCTGAAGCTTTCTTT
CDR3 length: 11; D gene: TRBD2; V gene: TRBV29-1; clone size: .; J gene: TRBJ2-7; CDR3 protein: CSVGDYYEQYF; CDR3 DNA: TGCAGCGTTGGGGACTACTACGAGCAGTACTTC
CDR3 length: 12; D gene: .; V gene: TRBV11-3; clone size: many; J gene: TRBJ1-6; CDR3 protein: CASSLDNSPLHF; CDR3 DNA: TGTGCCAGCAGCTTAGATAATTCACCCCTCCACTTT
CDR3 length: 15; D gene: .; V gene: TRBV6-5; clone size: few; J gene: TRBJ2-1; CDR3 protein: CASSYGWTSYNEQFF; CDR3 DNA: TGTGCCAGCAGTTATGGTTGGACTTCCTACAATGAGCAGTTCTTC
CDR3 length: 17; D gene: .; V gene: TRBV24-1; clone size: few; J gene: TRBJ2-3; CDR3 protein: CATSDLERAGYTDTQYF; CDR3 DNA: TGTGCCACCAGTGATTTAGAACGTGCGGGGTACACAGATACGCAGTATTTT
CDR3 length: 13; D gene: .; V gene: TRBV7-9; clone size: few; J gene: TRBJ2-7; CDR3 protein: CASSVSGFYEQYF; CDR3 DNA: TGTGCCAGCAGCGTATCGGGGTTCTACGAGCAGTACTTC
CDR3 length: 16; D gene: .; V gene: TRBV7-2; clone size: many; J gene: TRBJ2-1; CDR3 protein: CASSLSGGMSYNEQFF; CDR3 DNA: TGTGCCAGCAGCTTAAGTGGGGGGATGTCCTACAATGAGCAGTTCTTC
CDR3 length: 13; D gene: .; V gene: TRBV7-3; clone size: many; J gene: TRBJ1-1; CDR3 protein: CASSPLEGTEAFF; CDR3 DNA: TGTGCCAGCAGCCCGTTGGAGGGCACTGAAGCTTTCTTT
CDR3 length: 16; D gene: .; V gene: TRBV27; clone size: .; J gene: TRBJ1-5; CDR3 protein: CASSFRKINSNQPQHF; CDR3 DNA: TGTGCCAGCAGTTTCAGAAAAATTAATAGCAATCAGCCCCAGCATTTT
CDR3 length: 13; D gene: .; V gene: TRBV6-5; clone size: few; J gene: TRBJ2-3; CDR3 protein: CASSVRRTDTQYF; CDR3 DNA: TGTGCCAGCAGCGTCCGTAGGACAGATACGCAGTATTTT
CDR3 length: 17; D gene: .; V gene: TRBV6-6; clone size: few; J gene: TRBJ2-3; CDR3 protein: CASSYLRGRTSTDTQYF; CDR3 DNA: TGTGCCAGCAGTTACCTTAGAGGGAGGACTAGCACAGATACGCAGTATTTT
CDR3 length: 16; D gene: TRBD1; V gene: TRBV7-2; clone size: few; J gene: TRBJ1-6; CDR3 protein: CASSLDRTGRNSPLHF; CDR3 DNA: TGTGCCAGCAGCTTAGACCGGACAGGGAGGAATTCACCCCTCCACTTT
CDR3 length: 15; D gene: TRBD2; V gene: TRBV20-1; clone size: .; J gene: TRBJ2-2; CDR3 protein: CSAYTSGSFTGELFF; CDR3 DNA: TGCAGTGCTTACACTAGCGGGAGTTTCACCGGGGAGCTGTTTTTT
CDR3 length: 11; D gene: .; V gene: TRBV24-1; clone size: many; J gene: TRBJ1-1; CDR3 protein: CATSEGTEAFF; CDR3 DNA: TGTGCCACTTCTGAGGGCACTGAAGCTTTCTTT
CDR3 length: 14; D gene: .; V gene: TRBV29-1; clone size: many; J gene: TRBJ2-7; CDR3 protein: CSVEILQGQYEQYF; CDR3 DNA: TGCAGCGTTGAAATACTTCAGGGGCAGTACGAGCAGTACTTC
CDR3 length: 14; D gene: .; V gene: TRBV12-3/TRBV12-4; clone size: many; J gene: TRBJ2-1; CDR3 protein: CASSLGLAYNEQFF; CDR3 DNA: TGTGCCAGCAGTTTAGGGCTAGCTTACAATGAGCAGTTCTTC
CDR3 length: 14; D gene: .; V gene: TRBV25-1; clone size: few; J gene: TRBJ2-2; CDR3 protein: CASSEYGYTGELFF; CDR3 DNA: TGTGCCAGCAGTGAATACGGCTACACCGGGGAGCTGTTTTTT
CDR3 length: 16; D gene: TRBD2; V gene: TRBV5-1; clone size: few; J gene: TRBJ2-3; CDR3 protein: CASSRGTSGSTDTQYF; CDR3 DNA: TGCGCCAGCAGCCGCGGGACTAGCGGGAGCACAGATACGCAGTATTTT
CDR3 length: 18; D gene: .; V gene: TRBV9; clone size: .; J gene: TRBJ2-2; CDR3 protein: CASSARSGGLGVAGELFF; CDR3 DNA: TGTGCCAGCAGCGCCCGGAGCGGAGGCTTGGGTGTAGCCGGGGAGCTGTTTTTT
CDR3 length: 15; D gene: TRBD1; V gene: TRBV18; clone size: .; J gene: TRBJ2-1; CDR3 protein: CASSPGQGSGNEQFF; CDR3 DNA: TGTGCCAGCTCACCGGGACAGGGAAGCGGGAATGAGCAGTTCTTC
CDR3 length: 14; D gene: TRBD1; V gene: TRBV20-1; clone size: many; J gene: TRBJ1-1; CDR3 protein: CSASRTGSSTEAFF; CDR3 DNA: TGCAGTGCCTCCCGGACAGGGAGTAGCACTGAAGCTTTCTTT
CDR3 length: 13; D gene: .; V gene: TRBV13; clone size: few; J gene: TRBJ1-1; CDR3 protein: CASSLGENTEAFF; CDR3 DNA: TGTGCCAGCAGCTTAGGAGAAAACACTGAAGCTTTCTTT
CDR3 length: 13; D gene: TRBD1; V gene: TRBV29-1; clone size: .; J gene: TRBJ2-5; CDR3 protein: CSGADRVQETQYF; CDR3 DNA: TGCAGCGGCGCCGACAGGGTACAAGAGACCCAGTACTTC
CDR3 length: 13; D gene: .; V gene: TRBV20-1; clone size: few; J gene: TRBJ1-1; CDR3 protein: CSARTREHTEAFF; CDR3 DNA: TGCAGTGCCCGAACCAGGGAACACACTGAAGCTTTCTTT
CDR3 length: 14; D gene: .; V gene: TRBV20-1; clone size: many; J gene: TRBJ1-6; CDR3 protein: CSARDRTSNSPLHF; CDR3 DNA: TGCAGTGCTAGAGATAGGACTTCCAATTCACCCCTCCACTTT
CDR3 length: 15; D gene: .; V gene: TRBV3-1; clone size: .; J gene: TRBJ2-3; CDR3 protein: CASSQDRLGRDTQYF; CDR3 DNA: TGTGCCAGCAGCCAAGATCGCCTAGGCCGGGATACGCAGTATTTT
CDR3 length: 16; D gene: .; V gene: TRBV6-5; clone size: .; J gene: TRBJ2-3; CDR3 protein: CASSYSTWRAGDTQYF; CDR3 DNA: TGTGCCAGCAGTTACTCGACGTGGCGGGCAGGGGATACGCAGTATTTT
CDR3 length: 15; D gene: TRBD1; V gene: TRBV5-6; clone size: .; J gene: TRBJ2-2; CDR3 protein: CASSLIGQGKGELFF; CDR3 DNA: TGTGCCAGCAGCTTGATAGGACAGGGGAAAGGGGAGCTGTTTTTT
CDR3 length: 14; D gene: TRBD2; V gene: TRBV24-1; clone size: few; J gene: TRBJ2-7; CDR3 protein: CATSSSGSNYEQYF; CDR3 DNA: TGTGCCACCAGTTCTAGCGGGAGTAACTACGAGCAGTACTTC
CDR3 length: 14; D gene: .; V gene: TRBV3-1; clone size: many; J gene: TRBJ1-6; CDR3 protein: CASSPRTDNSPLHF; CDR3 DNA: TGTGCCAGCAGCCCCCGGACAGATAATTCACCCCTCCACTTT
CDR3 length: 18; D gene: .; V gene: TRBV5-1; clone size: .; J gene: TRBJ1-3; CDR3 protein: CASSFKTPPFLSGNTIYF; CDR3 DNA: TGCGCCAGCAGCTTCAAGACACCTCCTTTTCTCTCTGGAAACACCATATATTTT
CDR3 length: 15; D gene: .; V gene: TRBV7-9; clone size: .; J gene: TRBJ1-1; CDR3 protein: CASSLGTPLGTEAFF; CDR3 DNA: TGTGCCAGCAGCTTAGGGACTCCACTAGGGACTGAAGCTTTCTTT
CDR3 length: 13; D gene: TRBD1; V gene: TRBV5-1; clone size: many; J gene: TRBJ1-1; CDR3 protein: CASSFRQGAEAFF; CDR3 DNA: TGCGCCAGCAGCTTTCGACAGGGGGCTGAAGCTTTCTTT
CDR3 length: 14; D gene: .; V gene: TRBV21-1; clone size: few; J gene: TRBJ2-7; CDR3 protein: CASSSAGGTYEQYF; CDR3 DNA: TGTGCCAGCAGCAGCGCAGGGGGGACCTACGAGCAGTACTTC
CDR3 length: 15; D gene: .; V gene: TRBV11-2; clone size: .; J gene: TRBJ1-5; CDR3 protein: CASSLATGRWQPQHF; CDR3 DNA: TGTGCCAGCAGCTTAGCGACGGGGCGCTGGCAGCCCCAGCATTTT
CDR3 length: 20; D gene: .; V gene: TRBV9; clone size: .; J gene: TRBJ2-1; CDR3 protein: CASSVGGGGLAFLSYNEQFF; CDR3 DNA: TGTGCCAGCAGCGTAGGTGGTGGGGGACTGGCCTTCCTCTCCTACAATGAGCAGTTCTTC
CDR3 length: 18; D gene: .; V gene: TRBV15; clone size: few; J gene: TRBJ2-2; CDR3 protein: CATSFLFPGLSFTGELFF; CDR3 DNA: TGTGCCACCAGCTTCCTCTTTCCGGGACTTTCATTCACCGGGGAGCTGTTTTTT
CDR3 length: 13; D gene: .; V gene: TRBV5-1; clone size: few; J gene: TRBJ2-1; CDR3 protein: CASSLVTTNEQFF; CDR3 DNA: TGCGCCAGCAGCTTGGTCACTACCAATGAGCAGTTCTTC
CDR3 length: 15; D gene: .; V gene: TRBV5-1; clone size: .; J gene: TRBJ2-1; CDR3 protein: CASSSGAETYNEQFF; CDR3 DNA: TGCGCCAGCAGCTCCGGGGCCGAGACTTACAATGAGCAGTTCTTC
CDR3 length: 15; D gene: .; V gene: TRBV29-1; clone size: many; J gene: TRBJ1-1; CDR3 protein: CSVVGGIFPNTEAFF; CDR3 DNA: TGCAGCGTTGTTGGAGGCATCTTCCCGAACACTGAAGCTTTCTTT
CDR3 length: 16; D gene: TRBD2; V gene: TRBV7-6; clone size: few; J gene: TRBJ2-3; CDR3 protein: CASSGERELSTDTQYF; CDR3 DNA: TGTGCCAGCAGCGGAGAGCGGGAGCTCAGCACAGATACGCAGTATTTT
CDR3 length: 20; D gene: TRBD2; V gene: TRBV27; clone size: .; J gene: TRBJ2-1; CDR3 protein: CASSSPKPGPSSGSYNEQFF; CDR3 DNA: TGTGCCAGCAGTTCCCCCAAACCGGGACCCTCTAGCGGATCCTACAATGAGCAGTTCTTC
CDR3 length: 15; D gene: .; V gene: TRBV10-3; clone size: few; J gene: TRBJ2-7; CDR3 protein: CAISEETNSSYEQYF; CDR3 DNA: TGTGCCATCAGTGAGGAGACAAATAGCTCCTACGAGCAGTACTTC